This T cell receptor beta chain was identified during a study of T-cell memory formation after mild COVID-19. Study outcomes and limitations: Several responding clones turned up in pre-infection memory, indicating that cross-reactive memory may have taken part.

With constant-segment primers, 5'RACE yielded cDNA libraries of TCR alpha and TCR beta that carried sample barcodes and UMIs. TCRdb independently ran MiXCR on the 5' RACE reads; one entry per CDR3 protein. The sample carries 550,000 to 700,000 distinct CDR3 sequences, about a sixth recorded once. V shed 5 bases and J shed 9 bases, with 17 bases lying between them. Germline lookup yields CDR1 SEHNR and CDR2 FQNEAQ (reference sequence). The length of the CDR3 is 14 residues. As for this clonotype: Its target is unknown.

The TCR comes from an adult woman who had mild COVID-19 (a few samples of this study predate the infection). Cell type and time point are not known. The material sequenced was PBMCs or a T cell subset sorted from them (not recorded which). The chain combines TRBV7-9 with TRBJ2-1; no clear D gene. The CDR3 nucleotides are TGTGCCAGCAGCCCCCCCCCGTGGACCACTGAGCAGTTCTTC. Its protein is CASSPPPWTTEQFF. Full variable domain (missing parts from reference TRBV7-9 and TRBJ2-1): DTGVSQNPRHKITKRGQNVTFRCDPISEHNRLYWYRQTLGQGPEFLTYFQNEAQLEKSRLLSDRFSAERPKGSFSTLEIQRTEQGDSAMYLCASSPPPWTTEQFFGPGTRLTVL.